This is a list of T cell receptor beta chains from one sample in a study of T-cell reconstitution after alpha-beta-depleted transplantation in children. TCRdb analysed the PCR reads with MiXCR anew, one entry per CDR3 protein. Of just over 950,000 distinct CDR3 sequences listed, about 29% are singletons. The source was PBMCs, mostly from graft donor cells, collected 360 days after TCRalphabeta/CD19-depleted stem cell transplant. These receptors were obtained from a boy younger than two who had a stem cell transplant for SCID, so the T cells may come from the graft donor. Both conserved end residues are part of each CDR3. D genes are given only for firm matches. Size is omitted from some rows. Given values are once, few, many or a class for expanded clones.

CDR3nt: TGTGCCAGCAGCCAACCGATCGGCGGGGCCCATTCCTACGAGCAGTACTTC
CDR3aa: CASSQPIGGAHSYEQYF
abundance: once
d_gene: -
j_gene: TRBJ2-7
v_gene: TRBV3-1

CDR3nt: TGTGCCAGCAGCAAGTTTCCAGGGGGATCAAATCTGAACACTGAAGCTTTCTTT
CDR3aa: CASSKFPGGSNLNTEAFF
abundance: many
d_gene: -
j_gene: TRBJ1-1
v_gene: TRBV21-1

CDR3nt: TGCAGTGCTAGAGCGAGGGGGCAGGCCTTGGCCTACAATGAGCAGTTCTTC
CDR3aa: CSARARGQALAYNEQFF
abundance: -
d_gene: TRBD1
j_gene: TRBJ2-1
v_gene: TRBV20-1

CDR3nt: TGTGCCAGCACCTGGGGGTGGAGGGAGTCCGACAATGAGCAGTTCTTC
CDR3aa: CASTWGWRESDNEQFF
abundance: few
d_gene: -
j_gene: TRBJ2-1
v_gene: TRBV12-3/TRBV12-4

CDR3nt: TGTGCCAGCACACGCTACGAGCAGTACTTC
CDR3aa: CASTRYEQYF
abundance: many
d_gene: -
j_gene: TRBJ2-7
v_gene: TRBV2

CDR3nt: TGTGCCAGCACCCGAGGGGTCGGGGGCCGAGCTTTCTTT
CDR3aa: CASTRGVGGRAFF
abundance: -
d_gene: -
j_gene: TRBJ1-1
v_gene: TRBV6-1

CDR3nt: TGCAGTGCTCCACCAGGACAGGGGCGCACAGATACGCAGTATTTT
CDR3aa: CSAPPGQGRTDTQYF
abundance: few
d_gene: TRBD1
j_gene: TRBJ2-3
v_gene: TRBV20-1

CDR3nt: TGTGCCAGCAGTTTAGACCGGACACCTGGAAACACCATATATTTT
CDR3aa: CASSLDRTPGNTIYF
abundance: -
d_gene: -
j_gene: TRBJ1-3
v_gene: TRBV12-3/TRBV12-4

CDR3nt: TGCGCCAGCAGCTTGCTGACAGGGAACTCCTACAATGAGCAGTTCTTC
CDR3aa: CASSLLTGNSYNEQFF
abundance: few
d_gene: TRBD1
j_gene: TRBJ2-1
v_gene: TRBV5-1

CDR3nt: TGCAGTGCTCGACCCCCGGGCCCAGAAAACATTCAGTACTTC
CDR3aa: CSARPPGPENIQYF
abundance: -
d_gene: -
j_gene: TRBJ2-4
v_gene: TRBV20-1

CDR3nt: TGCAGTGCTAGCGCAGGGGCCATTGAAGCTTTCTTT
CDR3aa: CSASAGAIEAFF
abundance: -
d_gene: -
j_gene: TRBJ1-1
v_gene: TRBV20-1

CDR3nt: TGCAGTGCCGTAACAGGGGGGTTCACTGAAGCTTTCTTT
CDR3aa: CSAVTGGFTEAFF
abundance: few
d_gene: TRBD1
j_gene: TRBJ1-1
v_gene: TRBV20-1

CDR3nt: TGTGCCAGTACCAGAGGAATAGCGGGGGGACTTTACAATGAGCAGTTCTTC
CDR3aa: CASTRGIAGGLYNEQFF
abundance: few
d_gene: TRBD2
j_gene: TRBJ2-1
v_gene: TRBV19

CDR3nt: TGCGCCAGCAGCCCCGGGTGGGGGGGGAATGTCGAAGCTTTCTTT
CDR3aa: CASSPGWGGNVEAFF
abundance: -
d_gene: -
j_gene: TRBJ1-1
v_gene: TRBV5-1

CDR3nt: TGTGCCAGCGTACGGGACTCTTTATACAATGAGCAGTTCTTC
CDR3aa: CASVRDSLYNEQFF
abundance: -
d_gene: -
j_gene: TRBJ2-1
v_gene: TRBV7-2

CDR3nt: TGCGCCAGCAAAAACGGCCTAGCAGGCTACGAGCAGTACTTC
CDR3aa: CASKNGLAGYEQYF
abundance: few
d_gene: -
j_gene: TRBJ2-7
v_gene: TRBV4-3

CDR3nt: TGTGCCAGCAGTTACTCGATCTCGGCGGGGGCGACCTACGAGCAGTACTTC
CDR3aa: CASSYSISAGATYEQYF
abundance: few
d_gene: -
j_gene: TRBJ2-7
v_gene: TRBV6-2/TRBV6-3

CDR3nt: TGTGCCAGCAGTGAAGCAGGACAGGCCACCGGGGAGCTGTTTTTT
CDR3aa: CASSEAGQATGELFF
abundance: few
d_gene: TRBD1
j_gene: TRBJ2-2
v_gene: TRBV2

CDR3nt: TGTGCCAGCAGCCGGGGGGTAGCGGGGTACGAGCAGTACTTC
CDR3aa: CASSRGVAGYEQYF
abundance: -
d_gene: TRBD2
j_gene: TRBJ2-7
v_gene: TRBV6-1

CDR3nt: TGTGCCAGCAGTGAATATCTCCCCGGGGGAGGGGATGGGAATGAGCAGTTCTTC
CDR3aa: CASSEYLPGGGDGNEQFF
abundance: few
d_gene: TRBD2
j_gene: TRBJ2-1
v_gene: TRBV25-1

CDR3nt: TGCAGTGCTAGAGATCACCCAGGGAAGTCCTACGAGCAGTACTTC
CDR3aa: CSARDHPGKSYEQYF
abundance: -
d_gene: -
j_gene: TRBJ2-7
v_gene: TRBV20-1

CDR3nt: TGTGCCAGCATACTAGGAGAGACCCAGTACTTC
CDR3aa: CASILGETQYF
abundance: few
d_gene: -
j_gene: TRBJ2-5
v_gene: TRBV12-3/TRBV12-4

CDR3nt: TGTGCCATCAGTGAGTCAGGCCATGAGCAGTTCTTC
CDR3aa: CAISESGHEQFF
abundance: few
d_gene: -
j_gene: TRBJ2-1
v_gene: TRBV10-3

CDR3nt: TGTGCCAGCACGTCCGAAAGTATTCAGTACTTC
CDR3aa: CASTSESIQYF
abundance: -
d_gene: -
j_gene: TRBJ2-5
v_gene: TRBV12-3/TRBV12-4

CDR3nt: TGTGCCAGCAGCTCCCGGTCCGACTCTGGGGCCAACGTCCTGACTTTC
CDR3aa: CASSSRSDSGANVLTF
abundance: -
d_gene: -
j_gene: TRBJ2-6
v_gene: TRBV5-5

CDR3nt: TGTGCCAGCAGCCAAGAGAGCCCGGGGCCTCTCTACGAGCAGTACTTC
CDR3aa: CASSQESPGPLYEQYF
abundance: few
d_gene: -
j_gene: TRBJ2-7
v_gene: TRBV4-2

CDR3nt: TGCGCCAGCAGCTGGGCCGGGGACTCCACAGATACGCAGTATTTT
CDR3aa: CASSWAGDSTDTQYF
abundance: -
d_gene: -
j_gene: TRBJ2-3
v_gene: TRBV5-1

CDR3nt: TGTGCCATCAGTGAGTCCCAGGAAGTCGGGGTCCGTGAGACCCAGTACTTC
CDR3aa: CAISESQEVGVRETQYF
abundance: few
d_gene: -
j_gene: TRBJ2-5
v_gene: TRBV10-3

CDR3nt: TGTGCCACCAGCAGAGTTGAGGGCACTGAAGCTTTCTTT
CDR3aa: CATSRVEGTEAFF
abundance: few
d_gene: -
j_gene: TRBJ1-1
v_gene: TRBV15

CDR3nt: TGCAGTGCTAGAGACCGACTAGAATGGGGCACAGATACGCAGTATTTT
CDR3aa: CSARDRLEWGTDTQYF
abundance: few
d_gene: -
j_gene: TRBJ2-3
v_gene: TRBV20-1

CDR3nt: TGTGCCAGCAGCTTGGGTTTTGCGTCGGTTGAAGCTTTCTTT
CDR3aa: CASSLGFASVEAFF
abundance: -
d_gene: -
j_gene: TRBJ1-1
v_gene: TRBV5-6

CDR3nt: TGCGCCAGCAGCCAAGATAGGGGACAGGGGGCGTTTTGGGCTTTCTTT
CDR3aa: CASSQDRGQGAFWAFF
abundance: -
d_gene: TRBD1
j_gene: TRBJ1-1
v_gene: TRBV4-1

CDR3nt: TGTGCCGCAGTACCAGTTCGGGACCCCTCCTACGAGCAGTACTTC
CDR3aa: CAAVPVRDPSYEQYF
abundance: few
d_gene: -
j_gene: TRBJ2-7
v_gene: TRBV10-3

CDR3nt: TGTGCCAGCATCCTGGGTCGGGCCCTCGAGACCCAGTACTTC
CDR3aa: CASILGRALETQYF
abundance: -
d_gene: -
j_gene: TRBJ2-5
v_gene: TRBV2

CDR3nt: TGTGCCAGCAGACCTACCATATACAGGGGCGAGGATGAAAAACTGTTTTTT
CDR3aa: CASRPTIYRGEDEKLFF
abundance: few
d_gene: TRBD1
j_gene: TRBJ1-4
v_gene: TRBV2

CDR3nt: TGTGCCAGCAGCCTCATGAACAGGGGCCGCTACAATGAGCAGTTCTTC
CDR3aa: CASSLMNRGRYNEQFF
abundance: few
d_gene: TRBD1
j_gene: TRBJ2-1
v_gene: TRBV7-2